This TCR beta chain appears in the sequencing data of a study of blood T cell repertoires in COVID-19. Per the study methods: It was from reference gene primer amplification that nucleated cell counts were estimated. Sequencing used immunoSEQ multiplex PCR; TCRdb keeps in-frame clones, though not all of them. V, J and clone size are taken as reported in that table, and D and trimming were inferred from the DNA itself. The sample holds 200,000 to 250,000 clones, 82% seen once. The CDR3 consists of 12 residues. CDR1 and CDR2 (germline): LGHNA, YNFKEQ. Trimming shortened V by 1 base and J by 6 bases, and 7 bases separated the two germline ends.

This sequence joins TRBV4-2 and TRBJ2-7, with a possible D match to TRBD2 (6 bases). Material: peripheral blood. This receptor was identified in a woman in her 70s with COVID-19, enrolled during active disease. CDR3 DNA sequence: TGTGCCAGCAGCCAAGCGGGGGTCGAGCAGTACTTC. Translating gives CASSQAGVEQYF.